Presented here are 6 T cell receptor beta chains from one specimen sequenced in a study of identical twins (TCRdb year 2016). Receptor amplification or capture employed 5' RACE. Instrument used: Illumina HiSeq 2000. TCRdb handled the public reads itself, with Q25 trimming in fastp and clone calling in MiXCR, and kept productive beta chains. Rows are combined by CDR3 protein, so each entry shows the most common genes and DNA. The table for this sample lists 690,000 or so distinct CDR3 sequences; over 8.5% of them were counted only once. The ten biggest clones cover 0.8% to 1% of the sample. This sample was also put to use in a study of yellow fever vaccine responses in identical twins.

The sample comprised PBMCs. The receptor set was obtained from a woman under 30 in good health.

The chain recombines TRBV27 with TRBJ2-1; 9 bases map to TRBD2. Trimming took 4 bases from V and 10 from J; bases not matched to a gene: 14. This CDR3 has 16 amino acids. In germline, CDR1 is MNHEY, CDR2 SMNVEV (reference sequence). The CDR3 here is CASSSLGGSGSSEQFF. The CDR3 region has the DNA TGTGCCAGCAGTTCCCTCGGTGGTAGCGGGAGTTCAGAGCAGTTCTTC.

This clonotype was counted between two and nine times. The chain joins TRBV29-1 to TRBJ2-3; 7 bases map to TRBD2. The CDR3 length is 15 residues. The J segment lost 4 bases and the V segment lost 1 base, leaving 8 bases of the junction unmatched. CDR1 is SQVTM, CDR2 ANQGSEA, per germline. CDR3 in amino acids: CSVEGPRGGADTQYF. In DNA, the CDR3 is TGCAGCGTTGAAGGGCCGCGGGGAGGGGCAGATACGCAGTATTTT.

The V and J genes are TRBV2 and TRBJ2-3; TRBD2 aligns across 13 bases. Germline-derived CDR1 and CDR2 are SNHLY and FYNNEI. The V and J ends lost 2 bases and 7 bases, in that order; junction bases with no gene match: 12. CDR3 length: 18 amino acids. The CDR3 coding sequence is TGTGCCAGCAGTGAAACCCCCGGACTAGCGGGAGTCTGGAATACGCAGTATTTT. It is translated as CASSETPGLAGVWNTQYF.

This clonotype was counted many times. The rearrangement uses TRBV9 and TRBJ2-7; 7 bases are a match to TRBD2. The V segment lost 1 base and the J segment 0 bases; nucleotides outside the gene matches: 1. CDR1 and CDR2 (germline): SGDLS, YYNGEE. The CDR3 contains 14 residues. The CDR3 DNA sequence: TGTGCCAGCAGCGTATCTAGCGGCTCCTACGAGCAGTACTTC. Amino acids: CASSVSSGSYEQYF.

This clonotype was counted a few times. This chain links TRBV13 with TRBJ2-1, with D maybe TRBD1 (6 bases). The CDR3 spans 14 residues. V was cut by 4 bases and J by 9 bases, with 16 bases left in between. CDR1 PRHDT and CDR2 FYEKMQ come from the germline V gene (reference sequence). The DNA of the CDR3 is TGTGCCAGCAGCTATAGACAGGAGCCGGGTGAGCAGTTCTTC. This translates into CASSYRQEPGEQFF.

This clonotype was observed at least ten times. The V call is TRBV6-5, the J call TRBJ2-3; a possible D gene is TRBD1 (6 bases). Germline V lookup: CDR1 MNHEY, CDR2 SVGAGI. V was clipped by 4 bases and J by 3 bases, with 14 bases between them. CDR3 length equals 15 residues. For the CDR3, the DNA is TGTGCCAGCAGTTTGGGACAAGCTGGGACAGATACGCAGTATTTT. Amino acid sequence: CASSLGQAGTDTQYF.